This TCR beta chain comes out of a study of vaccination effects on CD4 cells after COVID-19. Across the whole study: Everyone in the study got two shots of either the BNT162b2 or mRNA-1273 vaccine.

About this clone: Its target is not known.

Expansion with viral peptide pools was applied to antigen-specific CD4+ T cells by the ViraFEST assay prior to sequencing. Subsequent to a culture period of around eleven days, CD4+ T cells were isolated. In the vaccine recipients, nucleocapsid antibodies were negative and there was no prior SARS-CoV-2 infection. Half the medium was swapped for IL-2 medium on days 3 and 7. Profiling relied on immunoSEQ multiplex PCR, and the TCRdb table lists in-frame clones only, not all of them. The sample yields approximately 23,000 clones, roughly two thirds seen once. The sample was CD4+ T cells from PBMCs cultured with HCoV-NL63 spike peptides, taken before COVID-19 vaccination. This TCR was sampled from a human donor who received a COVID-19 vaccine.

The CDR3 here is CATSPGLNSGNTIYF. The DNA for the CDR3 is TGTGCCACTAGCCCGGGACTGAACTCTGGAAACACCATATATTTT. The chain has TRBV19 and TRBJ1-3, with a weak D call TRBD1 (5 bases). Germline CDR1 LNHDA, CDR2 SQIVND (reference sequence). V lost 10 bases and J lost 0, with 16 bases in between. The CDR3 is made up of 15 amino acids.